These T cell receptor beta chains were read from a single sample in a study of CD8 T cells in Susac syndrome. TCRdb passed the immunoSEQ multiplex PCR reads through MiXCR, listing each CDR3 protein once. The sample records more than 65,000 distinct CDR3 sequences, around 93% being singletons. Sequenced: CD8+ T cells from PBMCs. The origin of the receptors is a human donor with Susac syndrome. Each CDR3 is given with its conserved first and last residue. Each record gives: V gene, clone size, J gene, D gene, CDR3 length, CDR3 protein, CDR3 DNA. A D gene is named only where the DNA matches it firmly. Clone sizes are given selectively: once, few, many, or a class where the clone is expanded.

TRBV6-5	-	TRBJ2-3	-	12	CASRAGFDTQYF	TGTGCCAGCAGAGCAGGGTTTGATACGCAGTATTTT
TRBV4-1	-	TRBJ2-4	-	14	CASSQDSTDPFQYF	TGCGCCAGCAGCCAAGACTCAACCGACCCCTTTCAGTACTTC
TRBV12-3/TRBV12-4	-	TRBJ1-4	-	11	CATGINEKLFF	TGTGCCACAGGGATTAATGAAAAACTGTTTTTT
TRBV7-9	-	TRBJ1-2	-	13	CASSFDSGYGYTF	TGTGCCAGCAGCTTTGACAGCGGCTATGGCTACACCTTC
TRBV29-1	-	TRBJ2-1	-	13	CSVELATYNEQFF	TGCAGCGTTGAACTAGCGACCTACAATGAGCAGTTCTTC
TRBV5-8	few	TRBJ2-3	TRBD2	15	CASSLGLAVTDTQYF	TGTGCCAGCAGCTTGGGACTAGCGGTCACAGATACGCAGTATTTT
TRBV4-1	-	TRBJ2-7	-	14	CASSQLSGRREQYF	TGCGCCAGCAGTCAATTATCAGGGAGGCGGGAGCAGTACTTC
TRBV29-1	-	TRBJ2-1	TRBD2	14	CSVRGTSGYNEQFF	TGCAGCGTCCGCGGGACTAGCGGTTACAATGAGCAGTTCTTC
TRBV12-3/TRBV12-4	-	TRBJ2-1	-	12	CASTIGDGEQFF	TGTGCCAGCACCATAGGGGATGGTGAGCAGTTCTTC
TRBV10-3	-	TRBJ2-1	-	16	CAISDRGTVTYNEQFF	TGTGCCATCAGTGATAGGGGGACGGTGACCTACAATGAGCAGTTCTTC
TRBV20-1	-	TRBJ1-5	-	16	CSARDYDMADDQPQHF	TGCAGTGCTAGAGATTATGACATGGCAGACGATCAGCCCCAGCATTTT
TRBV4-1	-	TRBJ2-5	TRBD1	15	CASSPWTGEGETQYF	TGCGCCAGCAGCCCTTGGACAGGGGAGGGTGAGACCCAGTACTTC
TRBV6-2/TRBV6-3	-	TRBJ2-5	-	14	CASTPGNDWETQYF	TGTGCCAGCACACCGGGGAACGATTGGGAGACCCAGTACTTC
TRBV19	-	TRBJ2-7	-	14	CASSIVLRNYEQYF	TGTGCCAGTAGTATAGTTTTACGAAACTACGAGCAGTACTTC
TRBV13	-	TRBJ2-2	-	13	CASSPGNTGELFF	TGTGCCAGCAGCCCAGGGAACACCGGGGAGCTGTTTTTT
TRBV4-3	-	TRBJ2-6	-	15	CASSQTDGGANVLTF	TGCGCCAGCAGCCAAACTGATGGTGGGGCCAACGTCCTGACTTTC
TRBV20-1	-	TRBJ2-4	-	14	CSARGDSPKNIQYF	TGCAGTGCTAGAGGCGACAGCCCCAAAAACATTCAGTACTTC
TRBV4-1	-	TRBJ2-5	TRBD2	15	CASSRILAGQETQYF	TGCGCCAGCAGCCGCATCCTAGCGGGACAAGAGACCCAGTACTTC
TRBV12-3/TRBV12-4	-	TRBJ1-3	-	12	CASSFGGNTIYF	TGTGCCAGCAGTTTTGGGGGAAACACCATATATTTT
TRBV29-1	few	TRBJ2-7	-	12	CSARTSSYEQYF	TGCAGCGCCCGAACAAGCTCCTACGAGCAGTACTTC
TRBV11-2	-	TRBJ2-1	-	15	CASSLGPGPTPFQGF	TGTGCCAGCAGCTTAGGACCGGGACCGACCCCATTTCAGGGCTTC
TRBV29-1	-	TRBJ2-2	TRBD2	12	CSVLRESGELFF	TGCAGCGTTCTGCGGGAGAGCGGGGAGCTGTTTTTT
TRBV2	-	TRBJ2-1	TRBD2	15	CASNLGSGRSYEQFF	TGTGCCAGCAACCTTGGTAGCGGGAGGTCCTATGAGCAGTTCTTC
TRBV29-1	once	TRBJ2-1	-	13	CSVWGTSYNEQFF	TGCAGCGTTTGGGGGACGTCCTACAATGAGCAGTTCTTC
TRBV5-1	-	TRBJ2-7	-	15	CASSLAEEGSYEQYF	TGCGCCAGCAGCTTGGCCGAGGAAGGCTCCTACGAGCAGTACTTC
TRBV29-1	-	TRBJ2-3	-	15	CSVEGVAIPADTQYF	TGCAGCGTTGAAGGAGTGGCCATCCCCGCAGATACGCAGTATTTT
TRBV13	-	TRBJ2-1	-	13	CASSTTGYNEQFF	TGTGCCAGCAGCACCACTGGATACAATGAGCAGTTCTTC
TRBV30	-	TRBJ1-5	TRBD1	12	CAWDRDGQPQHF	TGTGCCTGGGACAGGGACGGTCAGCCCCAGCATTTT
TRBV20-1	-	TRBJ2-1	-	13	CSARRISYNEQFF	TGCAGTGCTAGGAGGATCTCCTACAATGAGCAGTTCTTC
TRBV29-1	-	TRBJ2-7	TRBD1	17	CSVEDLSGTGGSYEQYF	TGCAGCGTTGAAGACCTCTCCGGGACAGGGGGCTCCTACGAGCAGTACTTC
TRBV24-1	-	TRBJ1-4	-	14	CATMAKALDEKLFF	TGTGCCACCATGGCTAAGGCCCTTGATGAAAAACTGTTTTTT
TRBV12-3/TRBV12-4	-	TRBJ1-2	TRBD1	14	CASSLTADRDGYTF	TGTGCCAGCAGTCTCACGGCAGACAGGGATGGCTACACCTTC
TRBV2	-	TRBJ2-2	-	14	CASCLAENTGELFF	TGTGCCAGCTGCCTAGCAGAGAACACCGGGGAGCTGTTTTTT
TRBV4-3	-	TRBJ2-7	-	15	CASSQDRAGGYEQYF	TGCGCCAGCAGCCAAGACCGCGCAGGGGGGTACGAGCAGTACTTC
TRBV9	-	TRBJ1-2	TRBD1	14	CASSPQTGNYGYTF	TGTGCCAGCAGCCCTCAGACAGGGAACTATGGCTACACCTTC
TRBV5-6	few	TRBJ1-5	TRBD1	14	CASSFGTGDQPQHF	TGTGCCAGCAGCTTCGGGACAGGGGACCAGCCCCAGCATTTT
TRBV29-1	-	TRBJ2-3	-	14	CSVEGGWSTDTQYF	TGCAGCGTTGAGGGGGGTTGGAGCACAGATACGCAGTATTTT
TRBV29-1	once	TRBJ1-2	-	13	CSVEDGIEYGYTF	TGCAGCGTTGAAGATGGCATTGAGTATGGCTACACCTTC
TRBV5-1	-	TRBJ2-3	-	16	CASSSSGGSRTDTQYF	TGCGCCAGCAGCTCGTCAGGTGGGTCCCGCACAGATACGCAGTATTTT
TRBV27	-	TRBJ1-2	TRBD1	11	CASSTGVGYTF	TGTGCCAGCAGTACAGGGGTCGGCTACACCTTC
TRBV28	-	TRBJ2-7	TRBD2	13	CASSLTSGDEQYF	TGTGCCAGCAGTTTAACCAGCGGGGACGAGCAGTACTTC
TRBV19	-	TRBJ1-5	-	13	CASTGGYNQPQHF	TGTGCCAGTACCGGCGGGTACAATCAGCCCCAGCATTTT
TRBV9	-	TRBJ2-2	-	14	CASSIPQGTGELFF	TGTGCCAGCAGCATACCCCAGGGGACCGGGGAGCTGTTTTTT
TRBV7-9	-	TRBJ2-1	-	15	CASSRQTSSYNEQFF	TGTGCCAGCAGCAGACAGACGAGCTCCTACAATGAGCAGTTCTTC
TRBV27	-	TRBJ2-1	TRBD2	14	CASSGLAGEYEQFF	TGTGCCAGCAGCGGACTAGCGGGAGAATACGAGCAGTTCTTC